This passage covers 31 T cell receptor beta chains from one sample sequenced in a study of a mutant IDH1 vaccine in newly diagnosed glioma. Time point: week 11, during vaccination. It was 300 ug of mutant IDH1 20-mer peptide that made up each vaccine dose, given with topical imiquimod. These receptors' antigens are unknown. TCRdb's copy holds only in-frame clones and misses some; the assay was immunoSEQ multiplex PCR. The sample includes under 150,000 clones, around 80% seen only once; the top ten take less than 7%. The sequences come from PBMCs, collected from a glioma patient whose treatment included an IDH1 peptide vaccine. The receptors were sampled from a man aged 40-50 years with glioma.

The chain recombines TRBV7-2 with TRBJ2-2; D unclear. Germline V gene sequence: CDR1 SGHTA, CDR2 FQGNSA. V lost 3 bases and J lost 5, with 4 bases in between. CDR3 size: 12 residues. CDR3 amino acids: CASSFLTGELFF. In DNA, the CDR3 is TGTGCCAGCAGCTTCTTAACCGGGGAGCTGTTTTTT.

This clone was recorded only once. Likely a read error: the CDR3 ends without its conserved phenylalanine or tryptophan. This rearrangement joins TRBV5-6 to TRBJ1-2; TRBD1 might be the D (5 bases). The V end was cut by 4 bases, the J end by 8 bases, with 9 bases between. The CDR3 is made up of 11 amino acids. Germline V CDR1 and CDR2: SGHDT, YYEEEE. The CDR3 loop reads CASSRDSGYTL. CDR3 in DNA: TGTGCCAGCAGCCGGGACTCGGGCTACACCCTC.

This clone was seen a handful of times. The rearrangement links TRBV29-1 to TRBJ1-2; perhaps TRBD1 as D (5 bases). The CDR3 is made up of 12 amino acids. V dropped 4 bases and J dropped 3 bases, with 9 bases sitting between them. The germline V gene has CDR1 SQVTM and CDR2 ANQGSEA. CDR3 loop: CSVAGQDYGYTF. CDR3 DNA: TGCAGCGTTGCAGGGCAGGACTATGGCTACACCTTC.

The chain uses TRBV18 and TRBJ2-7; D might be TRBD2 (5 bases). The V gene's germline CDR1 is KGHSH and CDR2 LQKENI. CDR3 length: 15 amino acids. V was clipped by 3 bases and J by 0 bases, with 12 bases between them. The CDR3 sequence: CASSPRTGSSYEQYF. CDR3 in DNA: TGTGCCAGCTCACCTCGGACTGGCAGCTCCTACGAGCAGTACTTC.

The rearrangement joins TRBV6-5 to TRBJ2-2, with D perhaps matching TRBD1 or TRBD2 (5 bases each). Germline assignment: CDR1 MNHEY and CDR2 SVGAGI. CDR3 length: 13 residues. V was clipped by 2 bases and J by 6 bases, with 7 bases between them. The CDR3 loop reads CASSYGGPGELFF. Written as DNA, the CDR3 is TGTGCCAGCAGTTACGGGGGTCCCGGGGAGCTGTTTTTT.

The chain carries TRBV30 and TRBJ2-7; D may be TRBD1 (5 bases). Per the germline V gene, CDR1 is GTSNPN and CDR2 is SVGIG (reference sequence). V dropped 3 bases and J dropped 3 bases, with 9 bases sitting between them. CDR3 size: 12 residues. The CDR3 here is CAWREDSYEQYF. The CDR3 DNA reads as TGTGCCTGGAGGGAAGACAGCTACGAGCAGTACTTC.

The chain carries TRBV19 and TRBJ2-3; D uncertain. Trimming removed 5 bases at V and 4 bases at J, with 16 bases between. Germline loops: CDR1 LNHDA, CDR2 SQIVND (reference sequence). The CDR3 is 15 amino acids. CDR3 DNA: TGTGCCAGTAGTCGGGCCCTTGGGGTCCCAGATACGCAGTATTTT. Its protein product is CASSRALGVPDTQYF.

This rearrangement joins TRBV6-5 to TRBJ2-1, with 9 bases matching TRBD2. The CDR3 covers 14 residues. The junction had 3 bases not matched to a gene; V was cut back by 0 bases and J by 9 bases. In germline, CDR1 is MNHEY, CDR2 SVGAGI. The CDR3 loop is CASSYSKLAGEQFF. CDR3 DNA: TGTGCCAGCAGTTACTCGAAACTAGCGGGTGAGCAGTTCTTC.

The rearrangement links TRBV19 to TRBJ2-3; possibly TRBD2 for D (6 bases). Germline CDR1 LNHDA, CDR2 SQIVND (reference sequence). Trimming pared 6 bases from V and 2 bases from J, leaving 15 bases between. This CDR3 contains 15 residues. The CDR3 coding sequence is TGTGCCAGTAGCACGGGAGCTGTCTCCACAGATACGCAGTATTTT. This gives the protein CASSTGAVSTDTQYF.

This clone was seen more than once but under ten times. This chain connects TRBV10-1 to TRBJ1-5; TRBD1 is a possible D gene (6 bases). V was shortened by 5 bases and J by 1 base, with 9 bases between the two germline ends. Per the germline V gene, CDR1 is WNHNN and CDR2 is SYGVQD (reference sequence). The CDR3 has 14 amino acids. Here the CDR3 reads CASSTGSSNQPQHF. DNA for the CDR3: TGCGCCAGCAGTACAGGGTCGAGCAATCAGCCCCAGCATTTT.

Here the CDR3 reads CAGSSNTEAFF. The CDR3 DNA reads as TGTGCCGGGTCCTCGAACACTGAAGCTTTCTTT. The gene calls are TRBV10-3 and TRBJ1-1; no definite D call. This CDR3 has 11 amino acids. V was trimmed by 11 bases and J by 1 base, leaving 8 bases between them. The germline V gene has CDR1 ENHRY and CDR2 SYGVKD.

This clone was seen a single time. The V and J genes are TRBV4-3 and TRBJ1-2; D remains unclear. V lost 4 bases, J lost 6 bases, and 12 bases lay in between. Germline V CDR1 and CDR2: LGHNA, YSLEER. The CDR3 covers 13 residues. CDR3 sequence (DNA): TGCGCCAGCAGCCGCGCGTCTAGTAATGGCTACACCTTC. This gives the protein CASSRASSNGYTF.

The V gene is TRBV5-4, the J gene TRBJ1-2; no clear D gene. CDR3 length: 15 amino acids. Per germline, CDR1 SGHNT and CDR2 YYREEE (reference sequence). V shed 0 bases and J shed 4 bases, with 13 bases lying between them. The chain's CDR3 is CASSLEPGSLYGYTF. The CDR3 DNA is TGTGCCAGCAGCTTGGAACCTGGCAGCCTCTATGGCTACACCTTC.

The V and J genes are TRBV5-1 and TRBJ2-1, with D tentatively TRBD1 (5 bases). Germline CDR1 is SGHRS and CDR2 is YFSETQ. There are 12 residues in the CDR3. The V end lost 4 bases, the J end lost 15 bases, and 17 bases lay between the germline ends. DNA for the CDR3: TGCGCCAGCAGCCCGGATGGCAGGGTCGGGTTCTTC. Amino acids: CASSPDGRVGFF.

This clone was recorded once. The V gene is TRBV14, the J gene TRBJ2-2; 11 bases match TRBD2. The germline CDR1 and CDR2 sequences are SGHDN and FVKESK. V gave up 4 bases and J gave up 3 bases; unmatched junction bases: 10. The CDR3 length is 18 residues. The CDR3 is CASSRLAGLLGDTGELFF. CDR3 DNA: TGTGCCAGCAGCCGACTAGCGGGGCTCCTCGGGGACACCGGGGAGCTGTTTTTT.

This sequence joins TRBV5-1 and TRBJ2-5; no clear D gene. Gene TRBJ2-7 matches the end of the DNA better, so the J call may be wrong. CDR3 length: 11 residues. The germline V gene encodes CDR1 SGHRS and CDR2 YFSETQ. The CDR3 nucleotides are TGCGCCAGCAGCTCCTCCTACGAGCAGTACTTC. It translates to CASSSSYEQYF.

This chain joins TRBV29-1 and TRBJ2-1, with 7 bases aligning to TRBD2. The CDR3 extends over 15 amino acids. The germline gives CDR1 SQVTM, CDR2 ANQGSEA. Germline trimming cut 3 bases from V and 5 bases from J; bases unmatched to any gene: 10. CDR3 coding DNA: TGCAGCGTTGATACCCCGAGACTAGCCGACAATGAGCAGTTCTTC. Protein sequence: CSVDTPRLADNEQFF.

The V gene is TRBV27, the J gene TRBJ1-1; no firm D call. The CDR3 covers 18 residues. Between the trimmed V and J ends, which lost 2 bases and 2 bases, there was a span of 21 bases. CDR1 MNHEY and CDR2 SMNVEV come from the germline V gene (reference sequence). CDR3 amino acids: CASSLRARGVEANTEAFF. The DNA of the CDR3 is TGTGCCAGCAGTTTAAGGGCCCGCGGGGTGGAGGCTAACACTGAAGCTTTCTTT.

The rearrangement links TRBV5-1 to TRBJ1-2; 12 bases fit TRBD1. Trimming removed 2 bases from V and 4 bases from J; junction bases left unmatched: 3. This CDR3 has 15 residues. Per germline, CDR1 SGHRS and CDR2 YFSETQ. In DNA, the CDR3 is TGCGCCAGCAGCTTCGGGACAGGGGGCAGCTATGGCTACACCTTC. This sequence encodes CASSFGTGGSYGYTF.

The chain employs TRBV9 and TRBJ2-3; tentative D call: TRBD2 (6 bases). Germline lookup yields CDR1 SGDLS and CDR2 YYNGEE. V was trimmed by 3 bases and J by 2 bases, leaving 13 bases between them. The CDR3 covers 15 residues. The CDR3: CASSAGGWSTDTQYF. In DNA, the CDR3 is TGTGCCAGCAGCGCCGGGGGTTGGTCCACAGATACGCAGTATTTT.

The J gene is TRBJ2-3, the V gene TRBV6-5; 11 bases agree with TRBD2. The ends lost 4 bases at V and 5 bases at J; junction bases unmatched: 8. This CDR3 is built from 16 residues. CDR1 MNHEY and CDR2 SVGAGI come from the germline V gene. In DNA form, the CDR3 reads TGTGCCAGCAGTTCGGGGGGCCTAGCGGGAGGAGATACGCAGTATTTT. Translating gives CASSSGGLAGGDTQYF.

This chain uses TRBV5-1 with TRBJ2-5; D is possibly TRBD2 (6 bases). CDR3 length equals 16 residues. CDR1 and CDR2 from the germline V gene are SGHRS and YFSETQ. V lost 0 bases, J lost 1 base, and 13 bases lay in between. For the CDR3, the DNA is TGCGCCAGCAGCTTGGACGCGGCGGGGAGCCAAGAGACCCAGTACTTC. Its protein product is CASSLDAAGSQETQYF.

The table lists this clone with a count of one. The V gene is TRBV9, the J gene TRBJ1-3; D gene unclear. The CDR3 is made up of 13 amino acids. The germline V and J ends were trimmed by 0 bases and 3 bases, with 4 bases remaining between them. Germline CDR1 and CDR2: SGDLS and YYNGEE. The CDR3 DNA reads TGTGCCAGCAGCGTAGTGGGTGGAAACACCATATATTTT. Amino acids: CASSVVGGNTIYF.

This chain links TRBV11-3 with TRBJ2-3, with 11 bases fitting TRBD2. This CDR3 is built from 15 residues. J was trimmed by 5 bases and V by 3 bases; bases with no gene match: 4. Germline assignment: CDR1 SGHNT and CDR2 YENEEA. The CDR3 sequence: CASSFSGGAIDTQYF. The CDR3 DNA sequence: TGTGCCAGCAGCTTTAGCGGGGGGGCAATAGATACGCAGTATTTT.

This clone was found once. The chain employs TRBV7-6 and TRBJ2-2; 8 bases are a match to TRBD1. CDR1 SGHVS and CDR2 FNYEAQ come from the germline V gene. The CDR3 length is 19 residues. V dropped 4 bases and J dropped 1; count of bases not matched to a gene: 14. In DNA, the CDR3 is TGTGCCAGCAGCTCGCCCCGGGGGTCAGGGGGCCTGAACACCGGGGAGCTGTTTTTT. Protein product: CASSSPRGSGGLNTGELFF.

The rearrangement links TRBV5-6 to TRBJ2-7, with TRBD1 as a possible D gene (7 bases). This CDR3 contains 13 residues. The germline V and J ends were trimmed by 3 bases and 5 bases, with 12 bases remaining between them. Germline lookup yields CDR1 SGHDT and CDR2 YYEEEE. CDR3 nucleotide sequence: TGTGCCAGCAGCTCGACAGGGAGGCACGAGCAGTACTTC. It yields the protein CASSSTGRHEQYF.

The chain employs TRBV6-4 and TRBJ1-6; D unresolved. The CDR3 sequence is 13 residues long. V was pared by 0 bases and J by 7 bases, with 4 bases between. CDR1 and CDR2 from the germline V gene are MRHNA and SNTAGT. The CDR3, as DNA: TGTGCCAGCAGTGACTCGAACAATTCACCCCTCCACTTT. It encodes CASSDSNNSPLHF.

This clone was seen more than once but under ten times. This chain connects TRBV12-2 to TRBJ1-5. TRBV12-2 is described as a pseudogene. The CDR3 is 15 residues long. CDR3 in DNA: TGTGCAAGTCGCTTAATCTTCAGCGGGAATCAGCCCCAGCATTTT. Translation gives CASRLIFSGNQPQHF.

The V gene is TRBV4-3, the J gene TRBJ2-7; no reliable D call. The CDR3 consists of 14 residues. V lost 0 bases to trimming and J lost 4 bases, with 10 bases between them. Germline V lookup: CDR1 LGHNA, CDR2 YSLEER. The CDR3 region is CASSQEYWDYEQYF. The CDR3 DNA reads TGCGCCAGCAGCCAAGAGTACTGGGATTACGAGCAGTACTTC.

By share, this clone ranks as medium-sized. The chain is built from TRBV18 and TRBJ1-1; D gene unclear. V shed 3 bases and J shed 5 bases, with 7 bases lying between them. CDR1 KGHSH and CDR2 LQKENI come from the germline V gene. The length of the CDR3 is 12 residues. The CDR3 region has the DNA TGTGCCAGCTCACCCACGGGGACTGAAGCTTTCTTT. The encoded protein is CASSPTGTEAFF. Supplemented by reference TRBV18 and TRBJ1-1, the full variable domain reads NAGVMQNPRHLVRRRGQEARLRCSPMKGHSHVYWYRQLPEEGLKFMVYLQKENIIDESGMPKERFSAEFPKEGPSILRIQQVVRGDSAAYFCASSPTGTEAFFGQGTRLTVV.

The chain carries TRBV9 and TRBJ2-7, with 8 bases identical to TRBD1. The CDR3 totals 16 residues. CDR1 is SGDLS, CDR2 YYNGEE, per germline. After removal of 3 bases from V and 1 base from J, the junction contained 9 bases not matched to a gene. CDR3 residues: CASSEGAGTGSYEQYF. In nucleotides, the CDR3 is TGTGCCAGCAGCGAGGGGGCCGGGACAGGTTCCTACGAGCAGTACTTC. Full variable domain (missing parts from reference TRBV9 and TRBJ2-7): DSGVTQTPKHLITATGQRVTLRCSPRSGDLSVYWYQQSLDQGLQFLIQYYNGEERAKGNILERFSAQQFPDLHSELNLSSLELGDSALYFCASSEGAGTGSYEQYFGPGTRLTVT.